Listed below are T cell receptor beta chains from one sample, sequenced in a study of T-cell memory formation after mild COVID-19. TCRdb re-called the 5' RACE reads through MiXCR, storing one row per CDR3 protein. The sample includes 200,000 to 250,000 distinct CDR3 sequences, roughly a tenth of them seen just once. Sequenced material: PBMCs or a T cell subset sorted from them (not recorded which). These receptor sequences come from a man between 18 and 35 years old who had mild COVID-19 (a few samples of this study predate the infection). Cell type and time point are not known. Each CDR3 is given with its conserved first and last residue. D genes are given only for firm matches. Clone sizes are given selectively: once, few, many, or a class where the clone is expanded.

TRBV12-3/TRBV12-4	TRBD1	many	TRBJ1-1	CASSPATGGNTEAFF	TGTGCCAGCAGTCCCGCGACAGGGGGCAACACTGAAGCTTTCTTT
TRBV5-6	NA	NA	TRBJ1-4	CASSLVGYGATNEKLFF	TGTGCCAGCAGCTTGGTAGGCTATGGAGCAACTAATGAAAAACTGTTTTTT
TRBV11-2	TRBD2	NA	TRBJ2-3	CASRFRSGVTDTQYF	TGTGCCAGCAGGTTCCGTAGCGGGGTCACAGATACGCAGTATTTT
TRBV5-1	NA	NA	TRBJ2-3	CASSSRASVTDTQYF	TGCGCCAGCAGCTCGCGGGCATCTGTGACAGATACGCAGTATTTT
TRBV20-1	TRBD1	few	TRBJ1-5	CSARGQGGYRPQHF	TGCAGTGCTAGGGGACAGGGAGGTTATCGGCCCCAGCATTTT
TRBV3-1	TRBD1	NA	TRBJ1-1	CASSQYQGANTEAFF	TGTGCCAGCAGCCAATACCAGGGGGCGAACACTGAAGCTTTCTTT
TRBV7-2	TRBD1	NA	TRBJ1-1	CASSLNVRTGGVTEAFF	TGTGCCAGCAGCTTAAACGTTAGGACAGGGGGCGTTACTGAAGCTTTCTTT
TRBV7-9	TRBD1	NA	TRBJ1-1	CASSLGDRDNTEAFF	TGTGCCAGCAGCTTGGGGGACAGGGACAACACTGAAGCTTTCTTT
TRBV11-2	NA	many	TRBJ1-5	CASSLGVGGSNQPQHF	TGTGCCAGCAGCTTAGGGGTCGGCGGGAGCAATCAGCCCCAGCATTTT
TRBV20-1	NA	few	TRBJ1-5	CSARDLQADQPQHF	TGCAGTGCTAGAGATTTACAGGCCGATCAGCCCCAGCATTTT
TRBV6-6	NA	NA	TRBJ2-2	CASSGVVTGELFF	TGTGCCAGCTCGGGGGTGGTTACCGGGGAGCTGTTTTTT
TRBV5-1	NA	NA	TRBJ1-1	CASSLQGVGDTEAFF	TGCGCCAGCAGCTTGCAGGGCGTCGGGGATACTGAAGCTTTCTTT
TRBV5-1	NA	NA	TRBJ1-1	CASSSPGGNTEAFF	TGCGCCAGCAGCTCCCCTGGGGGGAACACTGAAGCTTTCTTT
TRBV6-5	NA	few	TRBJ2-6	CASSYAGSGANVLTF	TGTGCCAGCAGTTACGCGGGGTCTGGGGCCAACGTCCTGACTTTC
TRBV9	NA	NA	TRBJ1-6	CASSVNIDDSPLHF	TGTGCCAGCAGCGTGAACATAGACGATTCACCCCTCCACTTT
TRBV7-6	NA	many	TRBJ2-5	CASSSGPTSQETQYF	TGTGCCAGCAGCTCCGGGCCGACCTCTCAAGAGACCCAGTACTTC
TRBV20-1	TRBD1	NA	TRBJ2-2	CSASPRDRGPGELFF	TGCAGTGCTAGTCCTCGGGACAGGGGGCCCGGGGAGCTGTTTTTT
TRBV18	NA	NA	TRBJ2-5	CASSPRGAQETQYF	TGTGCCAGCTCACCCCGGGGAGCCCAAGAGACCCAGTACTTC
TRBV5-5	NA	few	TRBJ1-1	CASSLGWATNTEAFF	TGTGCCAGCAGCTTGGGGTGGGCTACGAACACTGAAGCTTTCTTT
TRBV6-2/TRBV6-3	TRBD2	NA	TRBJ2-3	CASMGTSGGYDTQYF	TGTGCCAGCATGGGGACTAGCGGGGGATACGATACGCAGTATTTT
TRBV20-1	NA	NA	TRBJ2-2	CSAREGPGELFF	TGCAGTGCTAGAGAGGGGCCCGGGGAGCTGTTTTTT
TRBV10-3	NA	many	TRBJ1-6	CAISESGKPLHF	TGTGCCATCAGTGAGTCAGGGAAACCCCTCCACTTT
TRBV10-3	NA	few	TRBJ1-2	CAINGWGGYTF	TGTGCCATCAACGGGTGGGGAGGCTACACCTTC
TRBV5-1	TRBD1	few	TRBJ2-5	CASSGGGQGRETQYF	TGCGCCAGCAGCGGAGGGGGACAGGGAAGAGAGACCCAGTACTTC
TRBV7-2	NA	NA	TRBJ2-1	CASSPSGRGQQFF	TGTGCCAGCAGCCCCTCTGGGAGGGGGCAGCAGTTCTTC
TRBV7-9	TRBD1	few	TRBJ2-2	CASSLRQGTGELFF	TGTGCCAGCAGCCTGCGACAGGGGACCGGGGAGCTGTTTTTT
TRBV28	NA	NA	TRBJ2-5	CASIDHQETQYF	TGTGCCAGCATAGACCACCAAGAGACCCAGTACTTC
TRBV7-3	TRBD2	NA	TRBJ2-3	CASSLRPSGGRTDTQYF	TGTGCCAGCAGCTTAAGGCCTAGCGGGGGTAGGACAGATACGCAGTATTTT
TRBV5-6	NA	NA	TRBJ2-7	CASSFTTEAYEQYF	TGTGCCAGCAGCTTTACGACAGAGGCCTACGAGCAGTACTTC
TRBV7-3	TRBD1	NA	TRBJ2-1	CASSATGASYNEQFF	TGTGCCAGCAGTGCGACAGGGGCCTCCTACAATGAGCAGTTCTTC
TRBV10-3	TRBD2	NA	TRBJ2-7	CAITRSGGPYEQYF	TGTGCCATCACTCGGAGCGGGGGACCCTACGAGCAGTACTTC
TRBV5-1	NA	few	TRBJ1-5	CASSADANSNQPQHF	TGCGCCAGCAGCGCTGACGCAAATAGCAATCAGCCCCAGCATTTT
TRBV29-1	NA	few	TRBJ2-7	CSVGAGFYEQYF	TGCAGCGTTGGGGCAGGGTTCTACGAGCAGTACTTC